The rows below give T cell receptor beta chains drawn from one sample of a study of PD-L1 blockade in urothelial cancer. Here immunoSEQ multiplex PCR was the method, and the copy in TCRdb shows in-frame clones only, minus some. The sample holds approximately 55,000 clones; roughly 86% are singletons and the top ten take over 20%. The material was PBMCs, obtained around atezolizumab (anti-PD-L1) treatment. Receptors originate from a man in his sixties with urothelial cancer. Both conserved end residues are part of each CDR3.

TRBJ1-5	15	TRBV4-2	CASSRQTGVGQPQHF
TRBJ1-6	13	TRBV30	CAWSVDRGSPLHF
TRBJ1-2	13	TRBV19	CASKRKDRGSVTF
TRBJ2-7	14	TRBV28	CASSDSGQGYEQYF
TRBJ2-1	11	TRBV20-1	CSAIRSIEQFF
TRBJ2-7	14	TRBV7-9	CASSLQEHSYEQYF
TRBJ1-2	16	TRBV6-5	CASSYLIPGQPYGYTF
TRBJ2-7	12	TRBV29-1	CSAGTGAGEQYF
TRBJ2-1	19	TRBV18	CASSPLPISGSGSYNEQFF
TRBJ1-1	11	TRBV19	CASKWGPEAFF
TRBJ1-2	15	TRBV7-2	CASSLAQVHTYGYTF
TRBJ1-1	12	TRBV6-5	CASSFRGAEAFF
TRBJ1-2	13	TRBV2	CASSDLRGYGYTF
TRBJ1-5	14	TRBV10-3	CAIRDRGGDQPQHF
TRBJ2-5	15	TRBV5-1	CASSSGQGGQETQYF
TRBJ1-1	14	TRBV7-9	CASSNLDRNTEAFF
TRBJ1-2	13	TRBV27	CASTPHAGYGYTF
TRBJ1-6	14	TRBV7-2	CASSLVQGASPLHF
TRBJ1-5	14	TRBV27	CASSLWGEGQPQHF
TRBJ2-7	14	TRBV18	CASSLRQGESEQYF
TRBJ1-2	15	TRBV29-1	CSVLVRKGDNYGYTF
TRBJ1-4	14	TRBV4-3	CASSQDIVNEKLFF
TRBJ2-7	13	TRBV21-1	CASLSNRALEQYF
TRBJ2-3	15	TRBV11-1	CASSAWTDYSDTQYF
TRBJ2-1	16	TRBV7-9	CASRGLAGVSYNEQFF
TRBJ2-3	17	TRBV12-5	CASGLSRDLVVGDTQYF
TRBJ2-2	16	TRBV4-3	CASSPQAWTNTGELFF
TRBJ1-5	18	TRBV25-1	CASSGGAGGDTVGQPQHF
TRBJ2-5	16	TRBV9	CASSPRQGRLQETQYF
TRBJ1-1	13	TRBV7-8	CASSLATRAEAFF
TRBJ1-2	14	TRBV19	CASSLQQAQYGYTF
TRBJ2-3	14	TRBV7-2	CASSSPPFTDTQYF
TRBJ2-1	18	TRBV4-3	CASSQEWVAGDVYNEQFF
TRBJ1-1	14	TRBV28	CASSLQGVGTEAFF
TRBJ2-1	15	TRBV5-4	CASSLRVAGGEEQFF
TRBJ2-5	15	TRBV7-6	CASSLEQGGQETQYF
TRBJ1-5	13	TRBV19	CASSWTSNQPQHF
TRBJ1-1	14	TRBV6-1	CASTPLQGGTEAFF
TRBJ1-4	13	TRBV5-4	CASSRGFDEKLFF
TRBJ2-1	13	TRBV2	CASSYVRDNEQFF
TRBJ1-1	17	TRBV5-4	CASSVPGTGGANTEAFF
TRBJ1-4	15	TRBV6-4	CASSAASGGNEKLFF
TRBJ1-3	14	TRBV5-1	CASSPQDSGNTIYF
TRBJ2-3	17	TRBV6-1	CASSEWSSGATTDTQYF
TRBJ2-2	18	TRBV9	CASSGRQGLSLLAGELFF
TRBJ2-1	16	TRBV11-3	CASSLGEGVYFDEQFF
TRBJ1-5	14	TRBV6-5	CASRKGFANQPQHF
TRBJ1-5	13	TRBV6-5	CASRQQGNQPQHF
TRBJ1-6	13	TRBV10-1	CASSQGNNSPLHF
TRBJ2-5	18	TRBV4-3	CASSQDRWASGGQETQYF